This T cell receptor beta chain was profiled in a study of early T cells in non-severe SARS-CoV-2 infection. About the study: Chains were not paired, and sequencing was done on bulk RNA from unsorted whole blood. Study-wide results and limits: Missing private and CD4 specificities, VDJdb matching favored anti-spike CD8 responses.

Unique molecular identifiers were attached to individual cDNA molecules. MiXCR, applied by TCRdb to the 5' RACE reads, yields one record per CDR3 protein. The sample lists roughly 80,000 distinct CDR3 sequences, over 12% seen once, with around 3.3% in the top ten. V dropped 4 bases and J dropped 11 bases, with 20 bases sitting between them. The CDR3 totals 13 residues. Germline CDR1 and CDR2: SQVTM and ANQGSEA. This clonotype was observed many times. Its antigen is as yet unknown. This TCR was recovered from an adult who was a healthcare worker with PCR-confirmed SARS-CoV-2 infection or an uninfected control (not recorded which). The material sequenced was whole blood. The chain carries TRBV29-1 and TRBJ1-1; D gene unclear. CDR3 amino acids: CSVAQVGRVGAFF. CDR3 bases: TGCAGCGTTGCGCAGGTCGGGCGGGTGGGCGCTTTCTTT.